This T cell receptor beta chain was sequenced in a study of T-cell memory formation after mild COVID-19. TCRdb processed the 5' RACE reads anew with MiXCR; each CDR3 protein has one entry. The table lists roughly 450,000 distinct CDR3 sequences, 18% of them singletons. This clonotype has just a few counts. The CDR3 has 16 amino acids. Trimming took off 6 bases at V and 1 base at J, with 18 bases between the two ends. Sequencing used PBMCs or a T cell subset sorted from them (not recorded which). The origin of this receptor is an adult woman who had mild COVID-19 (a few samples of this study predate the infection). Cell type and time point are not known. The V and J genes are TRBV12-3 or TRBV12-4 and TRBJ2-5; perhaps TRBD1 as D (6 bases). The DNA for the CDR3 is TGTGCCAGCAGCCCCTATGTGGGGGCCCGCCAAGAGACCCAGTACTTC. Protein sequence: CASSPYVGARQETQYF.